This T cell receptor beta chain appears in the sequencing data of a study of regulatory T cells in long-lasting Graves disease. About the research overall: Duration of antithyroid drug therapy among newly diagnosed Graves' patients was under 3 months.

Combining iRepertoire HTBI primers with Arm-PCR of CDR3 regions, the authors built TCR beta libraries. In the authors' workflow: Among the samples, approximately 60 TRBV and 14 to 15 TRBJ segments were identified. TCRdb reanalysed the multiplex PCR reads using MiXCR and keeps one entry per CDR3 protein. The V and J calls and clone size come from TCRdb's table, not from the authors' own analysis. Of 350,000 to 550,000 distinct CDR3 sequences in the sample, about 16% are singletons; the top ten hold approximately 22%. Noted time point: newly diagnosed GD, antithyroid drugs for less than 3 months. PBMCs provided the RNA from which the TCR library was made. The CDR3 sequence is 16 residues long. CDR1 and CDR2 (germline): MDHEN, SYDVKM. After removal of 3 bases from V and 5 bases from J, the junction contained 6 bases not matched to a gene. This clonotype was observed at least ten times. These data were likewise used in another study, on T cells in Graves' hyperthyroidism and ophthalmopathy.

This material consisted of peripheral blood mononuclear cells (PBMCs), taken at new diagnosis, from a patient treated with antithyroid drugs. The chain links TRBV28 to TRBJ2-5, with 13 bases lining up with TRBD2. The sequence was obtained from a woman younger than 30 with Graves disease. CDR3 bases: TGTGCCAGCAGTTTCTGGACTAGCGGGAGTAGCGAGACCCAGTACTTC. Encoded protein: CASSFWTSGSSETQYF. The entire variable domain, with the rest obtained from reference TRBV28 and TRBJ2-5, is as follows: DVKVTQSSRYLVKRTGEKVFLECVQDMDHENMFWYRQDPGLGLRLIYFSYDVKMKEKGDIPEGYSVSREKKERFSLILESASTNQTSMYLCASSFWTSGSSETQYFGPGTRLLVL.